The source of this T cell receptor (beta chain) is a study of blood T cell repertoires in COVID-19. About the study: Italy, Spain and the United States were the sources of the convalescent and acute COVID-19 samples. PBMCs, B-cell-depleted T cells, or T cells were the source of the cDNA or gDNA that made up the material.

Germline CDR1 and CDR2: LNHNV and YYDKDF (reference sequence). This CDR3 is 17 amino acids long. J was trimmed by 4 bases and V by 2 bases; bases with no gene match: 3. Original data processing: Nucleated cell number was recorded as an estimate derived from reference gene primer amplification. The protocol was immunoSEQ multiplex PCR, while the TCRdb copy is restricted to in-frame clones and leaves out a portion. That table is the source of V, J and clone size, and D and trimming were worked out from the DNA. The sample yields over 200,000 clones, 75% to 90% seen once. The TCR originated in a human donor in a cohort sampled during active COVID-19. The sequenced material came from peripheral blood. J is TRBJ2-3 and V is TRBV15; 16 nucleotides agree with TRBD2. The CDR3 here is CATSRLGTSGRADTQYF. Written as DNA, the CDR3 is TGTGCCACCAGCAGATTAGGGACTAGCGGGAGGGCAGATACGCAGTATTTT.